Below, 6 T cell receptor beta chains from the same sample are listed, as sequenced in a study of blood T cells in healthy people across ages. Through a sample-barcoded 5' primer and a J-beta primer mix, a second PCR was run for roughly 6 to 11 cycles. MiXCR, run by TCRdb on the 5' RACE reads, gives a single entry per CDR3 protein. The sample yields more than 500,000 distinct CDR3 sequences, about 26% seen once. The sample consisted of blood. Every receptor here comes from a woman in her 70s in good health.

The chain couples TRBV20-1 to TRBJ2-1; TRBD2 matches at 7 bases. The germline gives CDR1 DFQATT, CDR2 SNEGSKA (reference sequence). Trimming took 3 bases from V and 6 from J; bases not matched to a gene: 8. This CDR3 region has 14 residues. CDR3 region: CSASSGTNSNEQFF. The CDR3, as DNA: TGCAGTGCTAGCTCCGGGACTAATAGCAATGAGCAGTTCTTC.

The V gene is TRBV24-1, the J gene TRBJ2-2; D call uncertain. The CDR3 totals 15 residues. Germline loops: CDR1 KGHDR, CDR2 SFDVKD. V was clipped by 5 bases and J by 1 base, with 10 bases between them. The CDR3 region has the DNA TGTGCCACCAGTGGGGGAAAGGGGAACACCGGGGAGCTGTTTTTT. Protein product: CATSGGKGNTGELFF.

The V and J genes are TRBV20-1 and TRBJ1-5, with no clear D. Germline V lookup: CDR1 DFQATT, CDR2 SNEGSKA (reference sequence). The CDR3 is made up of 14 amino acids. V was cut by 0 bases and J by 0 bases, with 6 bases left in between. The CDR3 bases are TGCAGTGCTAGAGATGGAAGTAGCAATCAGCCCCAGCATTTT. It encodes CSARDGSSNQPQHF.

The chain carries TRBV20-1 and TRBJ1-1; no clear D gene. V was clipped by 6 bases and J by 0 bases, with 14 bases between them. Germline V CDR1 and CDR2: DFQATT, SNEGSKA (reference sequence). The CDR3 consists of 14 residues. The CDR3 reads CSARKRAMNTEAFF. CDR3 nucleotides: TGCAGTGCCAGAAAAAGGGCTATGAACACTGAAGCTTTCTTT.

This clonotype showed up just a few times. The V and J genes are TRBV9 and TRBJ1-1; 10 nucleotides agree with TRBD1. This CDR3 has 17 residues. Germline CDR1 SGDLS, CDR2 YYNGEE. V gave up 4 bases and J gave up 4 bases; unmatched junction bases: 13. As DNA, the CDR3 is TGTGCCAGCAGCCCAGCCGGGTTTTGGGACAGGGGCACTGAAGCTTTCTTT. Translated, it gives CASSPAGFWDRGTEAFF.

The chain combines TRBV7-2 with TRBJ2-5; D gene ambiguous. V lost 5 bases and J 2 bases, leaving 15 bases between the germline ends. The CDR3 has 15 amino acids. CDR1 and CDR2 (germline): SGHTA, FQGNSA. The CDR3 region is CASSPPGQSQETQYF. The DNA for the CDR3 is TGTGCCAGCAGCCCACCGGGCCAATCTCAAGAGACCCAGTACTTC.